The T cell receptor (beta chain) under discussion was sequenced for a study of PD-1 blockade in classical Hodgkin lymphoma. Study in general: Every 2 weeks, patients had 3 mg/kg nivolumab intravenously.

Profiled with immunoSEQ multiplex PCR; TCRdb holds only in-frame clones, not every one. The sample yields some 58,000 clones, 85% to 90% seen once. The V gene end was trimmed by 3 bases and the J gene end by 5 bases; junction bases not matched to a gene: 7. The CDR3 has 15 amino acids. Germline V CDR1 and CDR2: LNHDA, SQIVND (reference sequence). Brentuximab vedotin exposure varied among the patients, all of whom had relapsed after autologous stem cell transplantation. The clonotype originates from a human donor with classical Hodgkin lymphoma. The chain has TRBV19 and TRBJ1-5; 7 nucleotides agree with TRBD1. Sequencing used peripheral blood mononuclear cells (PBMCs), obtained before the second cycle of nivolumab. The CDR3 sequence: CASSIIGTVYQPQHF. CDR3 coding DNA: TGTGCCAGTAGTATCATCGGGACAGTCTATCAGCCCCAGCATTTT. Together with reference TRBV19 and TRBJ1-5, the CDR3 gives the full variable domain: DGGITQSPKYLFRKEGQNVTLSCEQNLNHDAMYWYRQDPGQGLRLIYYSQIVNDFQKGDIAEGYSVSREKKESFPLTVTSAQKNPTAFYLCASSIIGTVYQPQHFGDGTRLSIL.